What follows is one T cell receptor beta chain and its context. This entry is derived from a study of blood T cell repertoires in COVID-19. Germline lookup yields CDR1 LNHDA and CDR2 SQIVND (reference sequence). The trim removed 9 bases at V and 1 base at J, leaving 9 bases unmatched. There are 15 residues in the CDR3. In the authors' workflow: Estimation of nucleated cell counts relied on the amplification of reference gene primers. Generated by immunoSEQ multiplex PCR, the TCRdb table keeps only in-frame clones and is missing some. That table supplies the V and J calls and clone size; D and trimming were determined from the DNA. The sample holds 95,000 to 120,000 clones; 75% to 90% are singletons and the top ten take approximately 8.1%.

The genes are TRBV19 and TRBJ1-3, with 7 bases fitting TRBD1. The TCR comes from a woman in her thirties or forties with acute or convalescent COVID-19. Sequencing used peripheral blood. The CDR3 sequence: CASQSQGVSGNTIYF. The CDR3 DNA sequence: TGTGCCAGCCAATCTCAGGGGGTTTCTGGAAACACCATATATTTT.